What follows is one T cell receptor beta chain and its context. These data originate in a study of T cells expressing NK-cell markers. On the study more broadly: Among eight sequenced donors, seven carried HCMV seropositivity while one was seronegative.

For each CDR3 protein, TCRdb gives one entry from its re-call of the 5' RACE reads, without DNA. Reported are a few hundred thousand distinct CDR3 sequences; the ten largest clones contain almost 1.5%. Germline CDR1 is DFQATT and CDR2 is SNEGSKA (reference sequence). This CDR3 spans 16 amino acids. The clonotype was recovered from a woman in her 50s in good health. Source material: blood T cells: a sorted CD56 or NKG2C T cell subset, CD4+ or CD8+ T cells, or bulk PBMC T cells (not recorded which). This chain connects TRBV20-1 to TRBJ2-3; TCRdb calls TRBD2, which cannot be checked without DNA. The CDR3 loop is CSARVALAGSTDTQYF.